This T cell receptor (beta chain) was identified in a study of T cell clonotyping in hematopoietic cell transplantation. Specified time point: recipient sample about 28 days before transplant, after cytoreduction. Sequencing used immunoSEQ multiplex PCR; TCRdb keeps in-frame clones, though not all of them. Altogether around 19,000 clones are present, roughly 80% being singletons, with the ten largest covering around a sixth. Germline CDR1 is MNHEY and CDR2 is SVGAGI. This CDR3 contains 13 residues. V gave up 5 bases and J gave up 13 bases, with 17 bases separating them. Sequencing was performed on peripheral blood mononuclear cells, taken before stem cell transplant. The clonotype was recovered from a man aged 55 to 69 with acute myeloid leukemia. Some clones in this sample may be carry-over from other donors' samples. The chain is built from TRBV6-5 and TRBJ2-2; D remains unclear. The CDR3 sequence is CASSGPSSRWLFF. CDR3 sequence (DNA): TGTGCCAGCAGTGGACCCTCCTCAAGATGGCTGTTTTTT.